What follows are 30 T cell receptor beta chains derived from one specimen sequenced in a study of shared clonotypes between healthy human individuals (dated by TCRdb to the early 2020s). Library preparation employed the immunoSEQ multiplex PCR assay. Not all clones reach the TCRdb copy of this immuneACCESS table, which keeps in-frame sequences only. Checked studies attribute under half of the gap to unresolved V genes and leave the rest unexplained. In all, the sample holds some 1.4 million clones, and around 97% of those were seen once. The ten largest account for about 1.2% of the sample. The specimen was naive CD4+ T cells sorted from blood. This specimen's cell subset or site label, per the study, means: CD45RA+ positively selected. Receptor source: a man aged 25-45 years in good health.

The V and J genes are TRBV19 and TRBJ2-3, with unresolved D. The germline CDR1 and CDR2 sequences are LNHDA and SQIVND (reference sequence). The V and J ends lost 5 bases and 1 base respectively, with 16 bases between them. The CDR3 is 16 residues long. The CDR3 DNA follows: TGTGCCAGTAGTCTGATCAGGATTAGAGGCACAGATACGCAGTATTTT. Its protein product is CASSLIRIRGTDTQYF.

The chain is built from TRBV19 and TRBJ1-4, with a possible D match to TRBD1 (6 bases). The CDR3 is made up of 15 amino acids. Per germline, CDR1 LNHDA and CDR2 SQIVND (reference sequence). V lost 6 bases to trimming and J lost 3 bases, with 14 bases between them. The DNA of the CDR3 is TGTGCCAGTAGCCCCCAACAGGGCGCTAATGAAAAACTGTTTTTT. This translates into CASSPQQGANEKLFF.

This sequence joins TRBV7-8 and TRBJ2-3, with 12 bases matching TRBD2. CDR3 length: 16 amino acids. V was clipped by 7 bases and J by 5 bases; unmatched bases: 10. Germline V gives CDR1 SGHVS, CDR2 FQNEAQ. CDR3 in DNA: TGTGCCAGCAAGCTCCTTCCGGGACTAGCGGGAGATACGCAGTATTTT. It is translated as CASKLLPGLAGDTQYF.

As regards this clone: Other nucleotide sequences in the sample specify the same CDR3. The chain has TRBV5-1 and TRBJ1-1; the D gene is possibly TRBD1 (6 bases). The CDR3 loop spans 15 amino acids. Germline V gives CDR1 SGHRS, CDR2 YFSETQ. Trimming removed 0 bases from V and 5 bases from J, with 14 bases in between. The CDR3 loop reads CASSLGGGAGTEAFF. For the CDR3, the DNA is TGCGCCAGCAGCTTGGGTGGGGGCGCAGGGACTGAAGCTTTCTTT.

This clone was detected only once. This sequence joins TRBV27 and TRBJ2-1; D is uncertain. Per germline, CDR1 MNHEY and CDR2 SMNVEV (reference sequence). The CDR3 loop spans 16 amino acids. V dropped 4 bases and J dropped 0 bases, with 13 bases sitting between them. CDR3 in amino acids: CASSSPSRSSYNEQFF. The CDR3 nucleotides read TGTGCCAGCAGTTCCCCGTCGAGGAGCTCCTACAATGAGCAGTTCTTC.

The rearrangement joins TRBV29-1 to TRBJ2-3, with D unresolved. Germline CDR1 is SQVTM and CDR2 is ANQGSEA. The V end lost 5 bases, the J end lost 1 base, and 7 bases lay between the germline ends. The CDR3 length is 12 residues. The DNA for the CDR3 is TGCAGCGTTTTCGAAGGCACAGATACGCAGTATTTT. This gives the protein CSVFEGTDTQYF.

The chain employs TRBV14 and TRBJ1-2; D is perhaps TRBD1 (6 bases). Trimming pared 3 bases from V and 6 bases from J, leaving 17 bases between. Germline V gene data show CDR1 as SGHDN and CDR2 as FVKESK. The CDR3 spans 15 residues. This chain's CDR3 is CASSHPAGARDGYTF. CDR3 bases: TGTGCCAGCAGCCATCCTGCGGGGGCAAGGGATGGCTACACCTTC.

This clone is a singleton in its sample. This same CDR3 is encoded by further DNA sequences in the sample. The rearrangement uses TRBV2 and TRBJ2-7; 7 bases are shared with TRBD1. The CDR3 runs to 12 residues. J lost 1 base, V lost 6 bases, and 0 bases had no gene match. CDR1 and CDR2 (germline): SNHLY, FYNNEI. CDR3 sequence (DNA): TGTGCCAGCAGACAGGGGTCCTACGAGCAGTACTTC. Translating it yields CASRQGSYEQYF.

The V call is TRBV5-1, the J call TRBJ2-3, with D perhaps TRBD2 (6 bases). Germline V gives CDR1 SGHRS, CDR2 YFSETQ. The CDR3 is 16 amino acids. Trimming removed 9 bases from V and 3 bases from J, with 23 bases in between. CDR3: CATAVGTRGKTDTQYF. The CDR3 bases are TGCGCCACCGCAGTGGGGACTCGTGGGAAGACAGATACGCAGTATTTT.

A word on this clone: Other DNA sequences of this sample code for an identical CDR3. The rearrangement uses TRBV29-1 and TRBJ2-4; D might be TRBD1 (5 bases). The germline V and J ends were trimmed by 4 bases and 1 base, with 8 bases remaining between them. This CDR3 spans 13 amino acids. Germline V lookup: CDR1 SQVTM, CDR2 ANQGSEA. The CDR3 spells CSVAGLAKNIQYF. CDR3 nucleotide sequence: TGCAGCGTTGCAGGGTTGGCCAAAAACATTCAGTACTTC.

This chain uses TRBV18 with TRBJ2-5; TRBD1 agrees at 10 bases. Per the germline V gene, CDR1 is KGHSH and CDR2 is LQKENI. The junction had 4 bases not matched to a gene; V was cut back by 1 base and J by 2 bases. CDR3 length: 16 residues. The CDR3 nucleotides read TGTGCCAGCTCACCACTGGGGGGACAGGGGCAAGAGACCCAGTACTTC. This encodes CASSPLGGQGQETQYF.

The chain joins TRBV7-9 to TRBJ2-2, with D unclear. CDR1 SEHNR and CDR2 FQNEAQ come from the germline V gene (reference sequence). V was clipped by 1 base and J by 3 bases, with 6 bases between them. This CDR3 is 14 amino acids long. CDR3 in amino acids: CASSLVQYTGELFF. CDR3 nucleotides: TGTGCCAGCAGCTTAGTACAGTACACCGGGGAGCTGTTTTTT.

The chain employs TRBV6-1 and TRBJ1-2; TRBD1 agrees at 11 bases. Germline-derived CDR1 and CDR2 are MNHNS and SASEGT. The CDR3 extends over 14 amino acids. V lost 6 bases and J lost 3; bases outside the gene matches: 3. The CDR3 is CASSLGQGDYGYTF. In DNA form, the CDR3 reads TGTGCCAGCAGCCTGGGACAGGGGGACTATGGCTACACCTTC.

The V and J genes are TRBV5-6 and TRBJ2-3, with TRBD1 identical over 9 bases. Germline trimming cut 0 bases from V and 2 bases from J; bases unmatched to any gene: 7. This CDR3 region has 17 residues. Germline values: CDR1 SGHDT, CDR2 YYEEEE. CDR3 sequence: CASSLATGGYNTDTQYF. For the CDR3, the DNA is TGTGCCAGCAGCTTGGCGACAGGGGGATACAACACAGATACGCAGTATTTT.

V usage is TRBV25-1 and J usage is TRBJ1-1; D gene ambiguous. Trimming shortened V by 0 bases and J by 5 bases, and 13 bases separated the two germline ends. CDR3 size: 15 residues. CDR1 is MGHDK and CDR2 is SYGVNS in the germline V gene. In DNA form, the CDR3 reads TGTGCCAGCAGTGAATACCGATCCCTGTCGACTGAAGCTTTCTTT. It yields the protein CASSEYRSLSTEAFF.

The chain carries TRBV27 and TRBJ1-5; 8 positions match TRBD1. CDR3 size: 18 residues. V trimming: 5 bases; J trimming: 4 bases; junction bases outside the gene matches: 16. Germline lookup yields CDR1 MNHEY and CDR2 SMNVEV (reference sequence). The CDR3 region is CASSQFSLGTGDNQPQHF. CDR3 sequence (DNA): TGTGCCAGCAGTCAGTTTTCTCTCGGGACAGGAGATAATCAGCCCCAGCATTTT.

Turning to this clone: Other DNA sequences within the sample encode an identical CDR3. This chain uses TRBV5-6 with TRBJ2-7, with 9 bases identical to TRBD1. Germline CDR1 SGHDT, CDR2 YYEEEE. CDR3 length: 13 amino acids. The J segment lost 4 bases and the V segment lost 4 bases, leaving 3 bases of the junction unmatched. CDR3 nucleotides: TGTGCCAGCAGCCTGGACAGGGGTTACGAGCAGTACTTC. This gives the protein CASSLDRGYEQYF.

CDR3 in DNA: TGTGCCAGCAGCTTGGGACTAGCGACCTCCTCCTACGAGCAGTACTTC. Protein: CASSLGLATSSYEQYF. V and J are TRBV5-4 and TRBJ2-7; 8 bases line up with TRBD2. V trimming: 0 bases; J trimming: 0 bases; junction bases outside the gene matches: 5. The V gene's germline CDR1 is SGHNT and CDR2 YYREEE (reference sequence). The CDR3 runs to 16 residues.

The chain carries TRBV19 and TRBJ1-5; D gene ambiguous. Germline CDR1 is LNHDA and CDR2 is SQIVND (reference sequence). Trimming cost V 2 bases and J 5 bases, with 13 bases left between them. CDR3 length: 15 amino acids. This CDR3 reads CASSINGRTYQPQHF. The CDR3 DNA follows: TGTGCCAGTAGTATAAATGGACGCACTTATCAGCCCCAGCATTTT.

The chain links TRBV14 to TRBJ2-3, with 10 bases that match TRBD2. Germline CDR1 reads SGHDN; CDR2 reads FVKESK. V trimming: 4 bases; J trimming: 2 bases; junction bases outside the gene matches: 3. The CDR3 runs 15 residues. The CDR3 DNA follows: TGTGCCAGCAGCCCAGCGGGAGGGCCCACAGATACGCAGTATTTT. Protein product: CASSPAGGPTDTQYF.

V gene TRBV5-4 combines with J gene TRBJ2-3; D is uncertain. The CDR3 length is 14 residues. Trimming took off 3 bases at V and 4 bases at J, with 12 bases between the two ends. Germline V gives CDR1 SGHNT, CDR2 YYREEE (reference sequence). Here the CDR3 DNA reads TGTGCCAGCAGCTCGATCGGCCGGCCAGATACGCAGTATTTT. It specifies CASSSIGRPDTQYF.

The rearrangement links TRBV7-6 to TRBJ2-1, with D possibly matching TRBD1 (5 bases). Germline V CDR1 and CDR2: SGHVS, FNYEAQ. V was shortened by 3 bases and J by 3 bases, with 12 bases between the two germline ends. The CDR3 sequence is 15 residues long. The CDR3: CASSLAGPGYNEQFF. CDR3 coding DNA: TGTGCCAGCAGCTTGGCAGGGCCGGGCTACAATGAGCAGTTCTTC.

The rearrangement links TRBV6-5 to TRBJ2-3; possibly TRBD1 or TRBD2 for D (5 bases each). Germline V gene sequence: CDR1 MNHEY, CDR2 SVGAGI. V gave up 1 base and J gave up 10 bases, with 15 bases separating them. The CDR3 totals 14 residues. The CDR3 DNA is TGTGCCAGCAGTTACTTTGGGACCGACTCTTCGCAGTATTTT. Protein: CASSYFGTDSSQYF.

The CDR3 reads CASSPPGLAYNEQFF. CDR3 sequence (DNA): TGTGCCAGCAGCCCCCCGGGACTAGCGTACAATGAGCAGTTCTTC. The chain links TRBV7-2 to TRBJ2-1, with 10 bases fitting TRBD2. The CDR3 is 15 residues long. Germline CDR1 SGHTA, CDR2 FQGNSA. Unmatched junction bases numbered 5, after V lost 5 bases and J lost 4 bases. Based on the CDR3 plus reference TRBV7-2 and TRBJ2-1, the full variable domain is GAGVSQSPSNKVTEKGKDVELRCDPISGHTALYWYRQSLGQGLEFLIYFQGNSAPDKSGLPSDRFSAERTGGSVSTLTIQRTQQEDSAVYLCASSPPGLAYNEQFFGPGTRLTVL.

This clone appeared once. This chain uses TRBV7-6 with TRBJ2-5; 7 bases are shared with TRBD2. There are 15 residues in the CDR3. The germline CDR1 and CDR2 sequences are SGHVS and FNYEAQ. V trimming: 2 bases; J trimming: 4 bases; junction bases outside the gene matches: 7. CDR3 sequence reads: CASSLNPGEGETQYF. CDR3 sequence (DNA): TGTGCCAGCAGCTTAAATCCCGGGGAGGGAGAGACCCAGTACTTC.

This chain links TRBV7-9 with TRBJ1-5; 8 positions match TRBD1. Germline V gives CDR1 SEHNR, CDR2 FQNEAQ (reference sequence). The CDR3 is 17 amino acids. V was clipped by 5 bases and J by 0 bases; unmatched bases: 9. CDR3 nucleotides: TGTGCCAGCAGCAGCGGACAGGGACCCCATAGCAATCAGCCCCAGCATTTT. Amino acids: CASSSGQGPHSNQPQHF.

Comment on this clone: At one boundary the junction diverges from the germline segment, which might be a read error. This chain joins TRBV2 and TRBJ2-2; no clear D gene. The CDR3 runs to 16 residues. Germline values: CDR1 SNHLY, CDR2 FYNNEI. Written as DNA, the CDR3 is TGTGCCAGCAGGGCCCGGGCAGCACAGAACACTGGGGAGCTGTTTTTT. Protein product: CASRARAAQNTGELFF.

The rearrangement links TRBV28 to TRBJ2-5, with 9 bases matching TRBD1. The CDR3 covers 14 residues. Germline V CDR1 and CDR2: MDHEN, SYDVKM. With 4 bases clipped from V and 4 bases from J, the junction kept 4 bases outside the gene matches. The CDR3 bases are TGTGCCAGCAGTTCAGGACAGGGGCGAGAGACCCAGTACTTC. This translates into CASSSGQGRETQYF.

The chain combines TRBV9 with TRBJ1-2, with D possibly matching TRBD1 (5 bases). This CDR3 has 15 residues. Trimming removed 3 bases from V and 2 bases from J, with 14 bases in between. Germline loops: CDR1 SGDLS, CDR2 YYNGEE. The CDR3 DNA reads as TGTGCCAGCAGCGATGGGGGTGGCAGGAACTATGGCTACACCTTC. This codes for CASSDGGGRNYGYTF.

The chain recombines TRBV14 with TRBJ2-1; 9 bases match TRBD2. CDR1 is SGHDN and CDR2 is FVKESK in the germline V gene. The V gene end was trimmed by 4 bases and the J gene end by 7 bases; junction bases not matched to a gene: 11. The CDR3 has 16 amino acids. DNA of the CDR3: TGTGCCAGCAGCCCCCGGGATCTAGCGGGAAGAAATGAGCAGTTCTTC. Amino acids: CASSPRDLAGRNEQFF.